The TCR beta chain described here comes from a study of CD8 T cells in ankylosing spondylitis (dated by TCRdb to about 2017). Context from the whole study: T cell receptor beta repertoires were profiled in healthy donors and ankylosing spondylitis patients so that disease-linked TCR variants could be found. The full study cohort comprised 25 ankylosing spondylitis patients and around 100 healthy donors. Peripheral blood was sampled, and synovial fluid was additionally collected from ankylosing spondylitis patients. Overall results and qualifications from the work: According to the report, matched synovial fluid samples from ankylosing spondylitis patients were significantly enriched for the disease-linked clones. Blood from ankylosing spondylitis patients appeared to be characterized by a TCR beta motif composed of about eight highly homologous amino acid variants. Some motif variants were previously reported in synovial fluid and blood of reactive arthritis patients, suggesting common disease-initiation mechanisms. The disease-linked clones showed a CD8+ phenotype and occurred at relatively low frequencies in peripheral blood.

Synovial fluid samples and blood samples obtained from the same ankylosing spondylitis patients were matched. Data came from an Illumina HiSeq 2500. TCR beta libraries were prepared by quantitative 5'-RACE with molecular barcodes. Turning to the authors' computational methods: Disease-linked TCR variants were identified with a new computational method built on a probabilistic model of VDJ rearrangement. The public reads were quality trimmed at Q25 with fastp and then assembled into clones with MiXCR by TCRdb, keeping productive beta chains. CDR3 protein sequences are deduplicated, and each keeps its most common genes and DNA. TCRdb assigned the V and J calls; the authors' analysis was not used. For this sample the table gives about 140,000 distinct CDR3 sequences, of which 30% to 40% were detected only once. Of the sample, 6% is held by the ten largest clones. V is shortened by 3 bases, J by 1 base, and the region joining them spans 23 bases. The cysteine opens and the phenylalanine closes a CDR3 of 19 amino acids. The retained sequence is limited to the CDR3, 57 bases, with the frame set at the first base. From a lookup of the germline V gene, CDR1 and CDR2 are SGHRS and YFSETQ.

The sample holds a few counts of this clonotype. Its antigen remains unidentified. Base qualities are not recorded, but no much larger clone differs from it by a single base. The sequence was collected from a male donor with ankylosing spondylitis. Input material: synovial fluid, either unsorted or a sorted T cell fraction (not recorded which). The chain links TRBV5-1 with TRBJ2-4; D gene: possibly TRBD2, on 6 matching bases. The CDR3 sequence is CASSSDYIMGLAAKNIQYF. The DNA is TGCGCCAGCAGCTCGGATTACATTATGGGACTCGCGGCCAAAAACATTCAGTACTTC.